This T cell receptor beta chain was observed in a study of Graves' ophthalmopathy and Graves' hyperthyroidism. The diagnosis combined clinical symptoms, thyroxine, TRAb, thyroid ultrasound and orbital computed tomography scans. The authors amplified TCR beta CDR3 regions from RNA transcripts. An initial RT-PCR round employing HTBI primers preceded a second-round multiplex PCR. TCRdb used MiXCR to reprocess the multiplex PCR reads, holding one entry per CDR3 protein. This table holds roughly 220,000 distinct CDR3 sequences, about 47% found once. The sample consisted of peripheral blood. This receptor was taken from an adult man with Graves' ophthalmopathy.

CDR3: CASSMRQGAKSPLHF. CDR3 sequence (DNA): TGTGCCAGTAGTATGAGGCAGGGGGCAAAGTCACCCCTCCACTTT. The chain couples TRBV19 to TRBJ1-6; 8 bases align to TRBD1. Germline V gene sequence: CDR1 LNHDA, CDR2 SQIVND (reference sequence). The CDR3 has 15 amino acids. J was trimmed by 10 bases and V by 3 bases; bases with no gene match: 8. Based on the CDR3 plus reference TRBV19 and TRBJ1-6, the full variable domain is DGGITQSPKYLFRKEGQNVTLSCEQNLNHDAMYWYRQDPGQGLRLIYYSQIVNDFQKGDIAEGYSVSREKKESFPLTVTSAQKNPTAFYLCASSMRQGAKSPLHFGNGTRLTVT.